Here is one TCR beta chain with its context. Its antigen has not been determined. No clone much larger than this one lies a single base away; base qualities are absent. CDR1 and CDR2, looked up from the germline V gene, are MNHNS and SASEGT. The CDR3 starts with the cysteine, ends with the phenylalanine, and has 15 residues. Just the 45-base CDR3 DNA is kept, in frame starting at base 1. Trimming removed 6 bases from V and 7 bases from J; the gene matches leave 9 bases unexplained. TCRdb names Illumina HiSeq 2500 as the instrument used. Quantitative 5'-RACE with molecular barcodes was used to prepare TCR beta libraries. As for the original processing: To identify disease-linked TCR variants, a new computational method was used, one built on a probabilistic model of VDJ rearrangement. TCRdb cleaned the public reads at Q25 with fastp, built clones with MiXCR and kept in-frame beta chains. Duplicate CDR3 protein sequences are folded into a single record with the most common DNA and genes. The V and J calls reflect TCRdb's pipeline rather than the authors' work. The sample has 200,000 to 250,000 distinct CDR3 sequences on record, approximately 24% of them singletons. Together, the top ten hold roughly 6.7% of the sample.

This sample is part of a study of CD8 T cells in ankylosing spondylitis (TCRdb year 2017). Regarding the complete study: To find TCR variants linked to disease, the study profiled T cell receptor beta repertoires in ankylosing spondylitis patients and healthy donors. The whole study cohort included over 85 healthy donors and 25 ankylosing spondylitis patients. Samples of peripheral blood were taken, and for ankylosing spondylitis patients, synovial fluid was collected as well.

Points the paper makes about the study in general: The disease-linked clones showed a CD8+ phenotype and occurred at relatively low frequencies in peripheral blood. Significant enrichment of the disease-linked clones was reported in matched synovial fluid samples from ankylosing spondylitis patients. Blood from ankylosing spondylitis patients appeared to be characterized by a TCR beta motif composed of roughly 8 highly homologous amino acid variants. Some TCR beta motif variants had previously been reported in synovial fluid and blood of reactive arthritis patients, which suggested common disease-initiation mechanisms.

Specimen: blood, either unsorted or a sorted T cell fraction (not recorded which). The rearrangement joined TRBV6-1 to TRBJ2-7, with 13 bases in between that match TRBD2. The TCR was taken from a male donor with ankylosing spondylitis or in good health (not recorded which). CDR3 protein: CASSQGLAGTLEQYF. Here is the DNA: TGTGCCAGCAGCCAGGGACTAGCGGGAACCTTAGAGCAGTACTTC.